Presented here are 31 T cell receptor beta chains from one specimen sequenced in a study of regulatory T cells in long-lasting Graves disease. With iRepertoire HTBI primers and Arm-PCR of CDR3 regions, TCR beta libraries were built. TCRdb independently ran MiXCR on the multiplex PCR reads; one entry per CDR3 protein. The sample shows a few hundred thousand distinct CDR3 sequences, roughly a quarter of them seen only once. The sample's time point: persistent/refractory GD, antithyroid drugs over 5 years with positive TRAb. Extracted RNA from PBMCs served as the source of the TCR library. Sequenced material: peripheral blood mononuclear cells (PBMCs), taken when the disease was refractory, from a patient treated with antithyroid drugs. These receptor sequences come from a female donor with Graves disease.

This chain uses TRBV20-1 with TRBJ2-7; no clear D. Trimming stripped 2 bases from V and 3 bases from J, with 20 bases between. This CDR3 is 16 amino acids long. The germline V gene has CDR1 DFQATT and CDR2 SNEGSKA (reference sequence). Written as DNA, the CDR3 is TGCAGTGCTAGACTTCGGTATGCCCGGCGAGACTACGAGCAGTACTTC. Amino acids: CSARLRYARRDYEQYF.

The V call is TRBV7-9, the J call TRBJ2-7; the match to TRBD2 covers 11 bases. Looked up from germline, CDR1 is SEHNR and CDR2 is FQNEAQ (reference sequence). The CDR3 is 16 amino acids. V trimming: 5 bases; J trimming: 2 bases; junction bases outside the gene matches: 8. CDR3: CASSLQLAGVAYEQYF. CDR3 DNA sequence: TGTGCCAGCAGCCTTCAACTAGCGGGAGTAGCCTACGAGCAGTACTTC.

Many counts were recorded for this clonotype. V gene TRBV12-3 or TRBV12-4 combines with J gene TRBJ1-1, with no clear D. This CDR3 spans 13 amino acids. The ends were cut back, 6 bases at V and 5 bases at J, with 13 bases in the middle. In DNA, the CDR3 is TGTGCCAGCAGCTCCAAGTTGGGGACTGAAGCTTTCTTT. It encodes CASSSKLGTEAFF.

This chain joins TRBV20-1 and TRBJ2-1; 7 nucleotides align to TRBD2. This CDR3 is built from 15 residues. Germline CDR1 and CDR2: DFQATT and SNEGSKA (reference sequence). Trimming took 4 bases from V and 6 from J; bases not matched to a gene: 12. The CDR3 sequence is CSATDARTSINEQFF. CDR3 nucleotides: TGCAGTGCTACCGATGCCAGGACTAGTATCAATGAGCAGTTCTTC.

The genes are TRBV3-1 and TRBJ2-7, with 9 nucleotides matching TRBD1. Germline values: CDR1 LGHDT, CDR2 YNNKEL (reference sequence). There are 15 residues in the CDR3. V lost 1 base and J lost 6; bases outside the gene matches: 7. CDR3 in amino acids: CASSQGGTGSSEQYF. As DNA, the CDR3 is TGTGCCAGCAGCCAAGGGGGGACAGGGTCTAGCGAGCAGTACTTC.

The genes are TRBV30 and TRBJ2-3; 8 bases map to TRBD1. V dropped 3 bases and J dropped 2; count of bases not matched to a gene: 7. Germline CDR1 and CDR2: GTSNPN and SVGIG (reference sequence). This CDR3 comprises 15 residues. In DNA, the CDR3 is TGTGCCTGGAGGCAAGGACAGGGATACACAGATACGCAGTATTTT. It codes for CAWRQGQGYTDTQYF. Filled out from reference TRBV30 and TRBJ2-3, the complete variable domain reads SQTIHQWPATLVQPVGSPLSLECTVEGTSNPNLYWYRQAAGRGLQLLFYSVGIGQISSEVPQNLSASRPQDRQFILSSKKLLLSDSGFYLCAWRQGQGYTDTQYFGPGTRLTVL.

This clonotype was detected only a few times. This could be a read error, since a much larger clone is one nucleotide away. This CDR3 is missing its conserved last phenylalanine or tryptophan, likely due to a read error. The gene calls are TRBV28 and TRBJ1-5; 9 positions match TRBD1. With 4 bases clipped from V and 2 bases from J, the junction kept 9 bases outside the gene matches. This CDR3 region has 17 residues. Germline V gene lookup returns CDR1 MDHEN and CDR2 SYDVKM. The CDR3 is CASSYRGREEGNQPQHS. The DNA of the CDR3 is TGTGCCAGCAGTTACAGGGGGCGTGAAGAGGGCAATCAGCCCCAGCATTCT.

This clonotype has at least ten counts. This chain links TRBV20-1 with TRBJ2-4; 11 bases are shared with TRBD2. There are 18 residues in the CDR3. CDR1 DFQATT and CDR2 SNEGSKA come from the germline V gene (reference sequence). V dropped 1 base and J dropped 0; count of bases not matched to a gene: 8. CDR3 nucleotides: TGCAGTGCTAGAGGCGGGACTAGCGGAAATCTAGCCAAAAACATTCAGTACTTC. Its translation: CSARGGTSGNLAKNIQYF.

This clonotype has a handful of counts. The chain employs TRBV5-4 and TRBJ2-5; a possible D gene is TRBD2 (5 bases). CDR1 and CDR2 (germline): SGHNT, YYREEE (reference sequence). There are 13 residues in the CDR3. V lost 4 bases and J 5 bases, leaving 12 bases between the germline ends. CDR3 region: CASSPQPGETQYF. For the CDR3, the DNA is TGTGCCAGCAGCCCCCAGCCGGGGGAGACCCAGTACTTC.

This clonotype was seen many times. This chain joins TRBV6-1 and TRBJ1-2, with 7 positions matching TRBD1. Per the germline V gene, CDR1 is MNHNS and CDR2 is SASEGT. V shed 3 bases, J shed 8 bases, and the junction held 9 bases outside the gene matches. The CDR3 is 14 amino acids. Written as DNA, the CDR3 is TGTGCCAGCAGTGAGGACAGGACCCAGGGAGGCTACACCTTC. It yields the protein CASSEDRTQGGYTF.

The rearrangement uses TRBV5-1 and TRBJ2-4, with a tentative D call TRBD2 (6 bases). The length of the CDR3 is 14 residues. Trimming removed 1 base from V and 3 bases from J, with 8 bases in between. The germline V gene has CDR1 SGHRS and CDR2 YFSETQ. The CDR3 is CASSLPGGKNIQYF. The CDR3 DNA is TGCGCCAGCAGCTTGCCCGGGGGCAAAAACATTCAGTACTTC. Variable domain in full (rest from reference TRBV5-1 and TRBJ2-4): KAGVTQTPRYLIKTRGQQVTLSCSPISGHRSVSWYQQTPGQGLQFLFEYFSETQRNKGNFPGRFSGRQFSNSRSEMNVSTLELGDSALYLCASSLPGGKNIQYFGAGTRLSVL.

This clonotype was seen repeatedly, ten times or more. V and J are TRBV12-3 or TRBV12-4 and TRBJ1-5; D gene unclear. V lost 2 bases and J lost 0, with 11 bases in between. This CDR3 has 16 amino acids. The CDR3 spells CASSLRTFYSNQPQHF. The CDR3 DNA sequence: TGTGCCAGCAGTTTAAGGACTTTCTATAGCAATCAGCCCCAGCATTTT.

The chain is built from TRBV2 and TRBJ1-6; 10 nucleotides match TRBD1. From germline, CDR1 is SNHLY and CDR2 FYNNEI. V trimming: 6 bases; J trimming: 9 bases; junction bases outside the gene matches: 8. The CDR3 consists of 15 residues. CDR3 nucleotide sequence: TGTGCCAGCAGCTCCGGGACAGGGGAGGGTTCACCCCTCCACTTT. It specifies CASSSGTGEGSPLHF.

This chain joins TRBV20-1 and TRBJ2-5; 8 bases agree with TRBD2. Trimming at V came to 3 bases and at J to 5 bases, leaving 11 bases not matched to a gene. Germline values: CDR1 DFQATT, CDR2 SNEGSKA (reference sequence). The CDR3 is 15 amino acids. The CDR3 coding sequence is TGCAGTGCTAGCGCGGGCGGGAGGTACGGGGAGACCCAGTACTTC. Its protein is CSASAGGRYGETQYF.

The V gene is TRBV7-9, the J gene TRBJ2-5; 9 nucleotides match TRBD2. The CDR3 is 16 residues long. CDR1 SEHNR and CDR2 FQNEAQ come from the germline V gene (reference sequence). The J segment lost 2 bases and the V segment lost 5 bases, leaving 9 bases of the junction unmatched. CDR3 sequence (DNA): TGTGCCAGCAGCCGCCCAGGCGGGAGGGGGCAAGAGACCCAGTACTTC. It yields the protein CASSRPGGRGQETQYF.

This clonotype was detected only a few times. J is TRBJ2-2 and V is TRBV7-2; D possibly uses TRBD1 or TRBD2 (5 bases each). Trimming removed 3 bases from V and 4 bases from J, with 12 bases in between. Germline values: CDR1 SGHTA, CDR2 FQGNSA. The CDR3 has 15 residues. The CDR3 reads CASSLGRAGTGELFF. DNA of the CDR3: TGTGCCAGCAGCTTGGGCAGGGCGGGCACCGGGGAGCTGTTTTTT.

This clonotype was counted many times. The chain joins TRBV15 to TRBJ1-1; TRBD1 is a possible D gene (5 bases). The germline V gene encodes CDR1 LNHNV and CDR2 YYDKDF (reference sequence). The CDR3 extends over 15 amino acids. The V gene lost 5 bases and the J gene lost 5 bases, with 18 bases spanning the gap. CDR3 in DNA: TGTGCCACCAGCTCGCTGGAGGGGCTGAGGACTGAAGCTTTCTTT. Protein: CATSSLEGLRTEAFF.

The sample holds many counts of this clonotype. This chain links TRBV28 with TRBJ1-5; the D gene is possibly TRBD1 (6 bases). Trimming shortened V by 5 bases and J by 4 bases, and 12 bases separated the two germline ends. Germline V gene lookup returns CDR1 MDHEN and CDR2 SYDVKM. CDR3 length equals 14 residues. The CDR3 loop is CASSQGMGNQPQHF. CDR3 nucleotides: TGTGCCAGCAGTCAGGGGATGGGGAATCAGCCCCAGCATTTT. The complete variable domain, with remaining parts taken from reference TRBV28 and TRBJ1-5, reads DVKVTQSSRYLVKRTGEKVFLECVQDMDHENMFWYRQDPGLGLRLIYFSYDVKMKEKGDIPEGYSVSREKKERFSLILESASTNQTSMYLCASSQGMGNQPQHFGDGTRLSIL.

This clonotype was seen ten or more times. V gene TRBV11-1 combines with J gene TRBJ2-5; the D is unclear. V lost 2 bases to trimming and J lost 5 bases, with 9 bases between them. Per the germline V gene, CDR1 is SGHAT and CDR2 is FQDESV (reference sequence). The CDR3 consists of 13 residues. The DNA for the CDR3 is TGTGCCAGCAGCTTACCCCCGAGGGAGACCCAGTACTTC. Its translation is CASSLPPRETQYF. Supplemented by reference TRBV11-1 and TRBJ2-5, the full variable domain reads EAEVAQSPRYKITEKSQAVAFWCDPISGHATLYWYRQILGQGPELLVQFQDESVVDDSQLPKDRFSAERLKGVDSTLKIQPAELGDSAMYLCASSLPPRETQYFGPGTRLLVL.

This clonotype was counted only a few times. The chain recombines TRBV29-1 with TRBJ1-5; D not certain. The V and J ends lost 5 bases and 10 bases respectively, with 15 bases between them. The germline V gene encodes CDR1 SQVTM and CDR2 ANQGSEA. The CDR3 length is 12 residues. The CDR3 DNA reads as TGCAGCGTTTGCGGGCTTCCTGATCCCCAGCATTTT. Translating it yields CSVCGLPDPQHF.

This clonotype appeared a few times. V and J are TRBV6-1 and TRBJ1-2, with D possibly matching TRBD1 (5 bases). V shed 8 bases and J shed 4 bases, with 11 bases lying between them. CDR3 length: 12 amino acids. Looked up from germline, CDR1 is MNHNS and CDR2 is SASEGT. CDR3 in amino acids: CASVDGTYGYTF. DNA of the CDR3: TGTGCCAGCGTGGACGGGACCTATGGCTACACCTTC.

The V gene is TRBV7-2, the J gene TRBJ2-7; the match to TRBD1 covers 7 bases. Germline V gene sequence: CDR1 SGHTA, CDR2 FQGNSA. The CDR3 runs to 14 residues. V lost 3 bases, J lost 1 base, and 3 bases stayed unmatched. As DNA, the CDR3 is TGTGCCAGCAGCTTGGAGACAGGGTCCTACGAGCAGTACTTC. The encoded protein is CASSLETGSYEQYF.

The chain couples TRBV10-3 to TRBJ2-3, with 7 bases fitting TRBD2. CDR1 ENHRY and CDR2 SYGVKD come from the germline V gene. J lost 3 bases, V lost 8 bases, and 5 bases had no gene match. There are 13 residues in the CDR3. The CDR3 protein is CAIGEGGTDTQYF. CDR3 bases: TGTGCCATCGGAGAGGGAGGGACAGATACGCAGTATTTT.

This clonotype was counted a few times. This chain joins TRBV12-3 or TRBV12-4 and TRBJ1-3, with 7 nucleotides matching TRBD1. The CDR3 sequence is 18 residues long. Losses at the gene ends were 5 bases for V and 0 bases for J; bases not matched to a gene: 13. CDR3 nucleotides: TGTGCCAGCAGTCCTACGACAGGGAGATTCCACTCTGGAAACACCATATATTTT. Translation: CASSPTTGRFHSGNTIYF.

This clonotype was picked up many times. This chain uses TRBV6-2 or TRBV6-3 with TRBJ1-2, with 7 bases matching TRBD1. V was pared by 6 bases and J by 0 bases, with 4 bases of the junction left unmatched. Germline V gene sequence: CDR1 MNHEY, CDR2 SVGEGT. The CDR3 has 14 residues. CDR3 in DNA: TGTGCCAGCAGCTCCGGGACAGCTAACTATGGCTACACCTTC. It is translated as CASSSGTANYGYTF.

The chain couples TRBV6-2 or TRBV6-3 to TRBJ1-1; no firm D call. Trimming removed 7 bases at V and 0 bases at J, with 9 bases between. This CDR3 is built from 13 residues. Germline V gene data show CDR1 as MNHEY and CDR2 as SVGEGT. DNA of the CDR3: TGTGCCAGCACAGTCAGCTTGAACACTGAAGCTTTCTTT. Protein sequence: CASTVSLNTEAFF.

The genes are TRBV6-2 or TRBV6-3 and TRBJ1-5; the D is unclear. The V and J ends lost 0 bases and 0 bases respectively, with 9 bases between them. The length of the CDR3 is 16 residues. CDR1 is MNHEY, CDR2 SVGEGT, per germline. The CDR3 coding sequence is TGTGCCAGCAGTTACTCACGGTTACCTAGCAATCAGCCCCAGCATTTT. It codes for CASSYSRLPSNQPQHF.

This clonotype turned up a few times. The chain uses TRBV24-1 and TRBJ2-7; 11 bases match TRBD1. The CDR3 is 15 amino acids. Germline lookup yields CDR1 KGHDR and CDR2 SFDVKD. The junction had 4 bases not matched to a gene; V was cut back by 3 bases and J by 4 bases. The CDR3: CATSDRTGGRYEQYF. Here the CDR3 DNA reads TGTGCCACCAGTGATCGGACAGGGGGCAGGTACGAGCAGTACTTC.

This clonotype was seen many times. The V call is TRBV2, the J call TRBJ1-1; D call uncertain. The CDR3 runs to 14 residues. Trimming removed 4 bases from V and 0 bases from J, with 9 bases in between. Germline CDR1 and CDR2: SNHLY and FYNNEI. This chain's CDR3 is CASSASWMNTEAFF. The CDR3 nucleotides read TGTGCCAGCAGTGCTAGTTGGATGAACACTGAAGCTTTCTTT.

This clonotype was recorded many times. The rearrangement uses TRBV6-5 and TRBJ2-7; D is perhaps TRBD1 (5 bases). This CDR3 has 15 amino acids. The V and J ends lost 0 bases and 3 bases respectively, with 12 bases between them. The germline gives CDR1 MNHEY, CDR2 SVGAGI. The CDR3 nucleotides read TGTGCCAGCAGTTACTCGGCCCCAGGGAACTACGAGCAGTACTTC. It encodes CASSYSAPGNYEQYF.

The rearrangement uses TRBV7-2 and TRBJ2-7; TRBD1 matches at 9 bases. The CDR3 spans 15 residues. The J segment lost 1 base and the V segment lost 8 bases, leaving 9 bases of the junction unmatched. Germline CDR1 SGHTA, CDR2 FQGNSA. CDR3 in DNA: TGTGCCAGCTCACCACGAGACAGGGGGTCCTACGAGCAGTACTTC. It specifies CASSPRDRGSYEQYF.